The 27 T cell receptor beta chains given below trace back to one sample, sequenced in a study of T-cell reconstitution after alpha-beta-depleted transplantation in children. For TCRbeta, the library was prepared with unique molecular identifiers. One entry per CDR3 protein, called by TCRdb with MiXCR from the PCR reads. Counted here are 90,000 to 100,000 distinct CDR3 sequences, 20% to 25% occurring once; the ten biggest clones make up roughly 23%. Sequenced material: PBMCs, taken before TCRalphabeta/CD19-depleted stem cell transplant. These receptors all come from a boy aged 2-9 years with acute lymphoblastic leukemia, due to receive a stem cell transplant.

This clonotype was counted at least ten times. The CDR3 is CASSPRGTGVDGYTF. Here the CDR3 DNA reads TGTGCCAGCAGCCCCCGGGGGACAGGGGTCGATGGCTACACCTTC. The genes are TRBV7-2 and TRBJ1-2; 10 nucleotides line up with TRBD1. Germline-derived CDR1 and CDR2 are SGHTA and FQGNSA. V shed 5 bases, J shed 6 bases, and the junction held 9 bases outside the gene matches. The CDR3 length is 15 residues.

This clonotype was recorded many times. CDR3 residues: CATSDLRTGGNEQFF. In nucleotides, the CDR3 is TGTGCCACCAGTGATCTCAGGACAGGGGGAAATGAGCAGTTCTTC. The V gene is TRBV24-1, the J gene TRBJ2-1, with 10 bases that match TRBD1. The germline V gene has CDR1 KGHDR and CDR2 SFDVKD. This CDR3 has 15 residues. The V segment lost 3 bases and the J segment 7 bases; nucleotides outside the gene matches: 5.

Comment on this clonotype: One junction end does not reproduce the germline sequence, and a read error may be involved. CDR3 amino acids: CASRLTGGTGTQYF. The DNA of the CDR3 is TGTGCCAGCAGGTTGACAGGGGGCACAGGTACGCAGTATTTT. The chain is built from TRBV2 and TRBJ2-3; 10 bases fit TRBD1. Germline V gene data show CDR1 as SNHLY and CDR2 as FYNNEI. This CDR3 is 14 amino acids long.

The sample holds a few counts of this clonotype. This chain links TRBV5-1 with TRBJ2-1; D unclear. Germline-derived CDR1 and CDR2 are SGHRS and YFSETQ. V lost 0 bases, J lost 10 bases, and 20 bases lay in between. There are 16 residues in the CDR3. In nucleotides, the CDR3 is TGCGCCAGCAGCTTGGATGGCTGGGGATCGGCGGAAGAGCAGTTCTTC. Translation gives CASSLDGWGSAEEQFF.

This clonotype was seen a few times. The chain combines TRBV6-2 or TRBV6-3 with TRBJ2-1, with a weak D call TRBD2 (6 bases). CDR1 and CDR2 from the germline V gene are MNHEY and SVGEGT. The CDR3 is made up of 20 amino acids. V lost 2 bases and J lost 1, with 24 bases in between. CDR3 in amino acids: CASSYPLHRIAEGSYNEQFF. CDR3 coding DNA: TGTGCCAGCAGTTACCCCTTGCACAGGATAGCGGAGGGGTCCTACAATGAGCAGTTCTTC.

This clonotype has only a few counts. The gene calls are TRBV7-9 and TRBJ1-2; no firm D call. CDR3 length: 11 amino acids. Trimming left V 5 bases short and J 8 bases short, with 9 bases between. Germline V lookup: CDR1 SEHNR, CDR2 FQNEAQ (reference sequence). This chain's CDR3 is CASSVNEGYTF. Written as DNA, the CDR3 is TGTGCCAGCAGCGTCAACGAGGGCTACACCTTC.

The chain carries TRBV9 and TRBJ2-6, with 10 bases aligning to TRBD1. The CDR3 is 21 residues long. Looked up from germline, CDR1 is SGDLS and CDR2 is YYNGEE. With V trimmed by 2 bases and J by 5 bases, 19 bases remained unmatched. The CDR3 here is CASSVGQGLSGGAKRANVLTF. CDR3 coding DNA: TGTGCCAGCAGCGTGGGACAGGGGTTAAGCGGAGGGGCTAAAAGGGCCAACGTCCTGACTTTC.

This clonotype was detected ten times or more. V gene TRBV7-2 combines with J gene TRBJ2-7, with D possibly TRBD2 on 7 matching bases. The CDR3 loop spans 15 amino acids. Trimming cost V 2 bases and J 2 bases, with 13 bases left between them. Germline V gene sequence: CDR1 SGHTA, CDR2 FQGNSA. The CDR3 sequence is CASSLRGGSTYEQYF. CDR3 DNA sequence: TGTGCCAGCAGCTTAAGGGGGGGATCCACCTACGAGCAGTACTTC.

The gene calls are TRBV4-2 and TRBJ2-3; 7 bases agree with TRBD1. The germline gives CDR1 LGHNA, CDR2 YNFKEQ. J lost 3 bases, V lost 0 bases, and 0 bases had no gene match. The CDR3 is 14 amino acids. CDR3 protein: CASSQEDRTDTQYF. The DNA of the CDR3 is TGTGCCAGCAGCCAAGAGGACAGGACAGATACGCAGTATTTT.

This clonotype was seen a handful of times. V gene TRBV12-3 or TRBV12-4 combines with J gene TRBJ2-7, with D perhaps TRBD2 (5 bases). The V and J ends lost 9 bases and 0 bases respectively, with 15 bases between them. This CDR3 has 14 amino acids. The CDR3 nucleotides read TGTGCCAGTTCGCTGGCGGAGGCCTCCTACGAGCAGTACTTC. Translation: CASSLAEASYEQYF.

The chain has TRBV7-2 and TRBJ2-3; no reliable D call. Trimming cost V 2 bases and J 2 bases, with 14 bases left between them. The length of the CDR3 is 16 residues. Per germline, CDR1 SGHTA and CDR2 FQGNSA. The CDR3 nucleotides read TGTGCCAGCAGCTTATCGGGTTGGCAGGTCACAGATACGCAGTATTTT. It codes for CASSLSGWQVTDTQYF. The variable domain in full, with the rest retrieved from reference TRBV7-2 and TRBJ2-3, is GAGVSQSPSNKVTEKGKDVELRCDPISGHTALYWYRQSLGQGLEFLIYFQGNSAPDKSGLPSDRFSAERTGGSVSTLTIQRTQQEDSAVYLCASSLSGWQVTDTQYFGPGTRLTVL.

This CDR3 reads CASSQAHPGPITDTQYF. The CDR3 nucleotides read TGCGCCAGCAGCCAAGCCCACCCGGGCCCTATCACAGATACGCAGTATTTT. The J gene is TRBJ2-3, the V gene TRBV4-1; D is uncertain. V gave up 1 base and J gave up 2 bases, with 16 bases separating them. There are 17 residues in the CDR3. Germline CDR1 and CDR2: MGHRA and YSYEKL.

V and J are TRBV6-2 or TRBV6-3 and TRBJ2-1; 7 bases fit TRBD1. After removal of 2 bases from V and 6 bases from J, the junction contained 4 bases not matched to a gene. Germline CDR1 reads MNHEY; CDR2 reads SVGEGT. The CDR3 loop spans 14 amino acids. In DNA form, the CDR3 reads TGTGCCAGCAGTTACGACGAGGGGGCCAATGAGCAGTTCTTC. Protein: CASSYDEGANEQFF.

V usage is TRBV27 and J usage is TRBJ2-5; D call uncertain. The CDR3 contains 12 residues. V lost 10 bases and J lost 7, with 16 bases in between. From germline, CDR1 is MNHEY and CDR2 SMNVEV (reference sequence). The CDR3, as DNA: TGTGCCAACCCGTGCCCCAAGAGGACCCAGTACTTC. Protein: CANPCPKRTQYF.

CDR3: CATSDATGGGRQPQHF. Here the CDR3 DNA reads TGTGCCACCAGTGATGCCACGGGAGGGGGCAGGCAGCCCCAGCATTTT. The gene calls are TRBV24-1 and TRBJ1-5, with 7 nucleotides matching TRBD1. CDR3 length: 16 residues. Germline V CDR1 and CDR2: KGHDR, SFDVKD. The V gene end was trimmed by 3 bases and the J gene end by 7 bases; junction bases not matched to a gene: 11.

V and J are TRBV28 and TRBJ1-2, with D tentatively TRBD1 (6 bases). The CDR3 spans 14 residues. Germline lookup yields CDR1 MDHEN and CDR2 SYDVKM. Trimming stripped 4 bases from V and 5 bases from J, with 14 bases between. The CDR3 loop reads CASSWTRGQYGYTF. The CDR3 bases are TGTGCCAGCAGTTGGACCAGGGGCCAATATGGCTACACCTTC.

This clonotype was found a few times. The V call is TRBV5-4, the J call TRBJ1-3; D not certain. V was pared by 4 bases and J by 1 base, with 12 bases between. The CDR3 is 15 amino acids. Germline V gives CDR1 SGHNT, CDR2 YYREEE (reference sequence). CDR3 sequence (DNA): TGTGCCAGCAGCACCGCGGGGTGGTCTGGAAACACCATATATTTT. It yields the protein CASSTAGWSGNTIYF.

This clonotype was counted ten times or more. V is TRBV12-3 or TRBV12-4 and J is TRBJ2-1, with a tentative D call TRBD1 (5 bases). V was trimmed by 1 base and J by 6 bases, leaving 13 bases between them. The CDR3 loop spans 15 amino acids. CDR3 sequence reads: CASSLDTGGGNEQFF. The CDR3 nucleotides are TGTGCCAGCAGTTTAGATACAGGCGGTGGCAATGAGCAGTTCTTC.

There are many counts of this clonotype. V and J are TRBV7-2 and TRBJ2-7; D uncertain. The V gene's germline CDR1 is SGHTA and CDR2 FQGNSA. The V end lost 0 bases, the J end lost 7 bases, and 4 bases lay between the germline ends. CDR3 length: 11 amino acids. The DNA for the CDR3 is TGTGCCAGCAGCTTAGCAAGGGAGCAGTACTTC. It yields the protein CASSLAREQYF.

This clonotype has a count of ten or more. The CDR3 is CAIRRGGNTGELFF. CDR3 nucleotide sequence: TGTGCCATCCGGAGAGGGGGAAACACCGGGGAGCTGTTTTTT. This rearrangement joins TRBV12-3 or TRBV12-4 to TRBJ2-2; a possible D gene is TRBD1 (6 bases). The CDR3 is made up of 14 amino acids. V gave up 10 bases and J gave up 2 bases, with 14 bases separating them.

This clonotype was observed a few times. The rearrangement uses TRBV5-1 and TRBJ2-1; a weak D match, TRBD1 (5 bases). Germline V gives CDR1 SGHRS, CDR2 YFSETQ. The CDR3 runs 16 residues. V lost 0 bases and J 1 base, leaving 11 bases between the germline ends. The chain's CDR3 is CASSLEGQGSYNEQFF. CDR3 nucleotide sequence: TGCGCCAGCAGCTTGGAGGGGCAGGGTTCCTACAATGAGCAGTTCTTC.

This clonotype was seen at least ten times. The gene calls are TRBV5-1 and TRBJ2-1; D perhaps matches TRBD2 (5 bases). Between the trimmed V and J ends, which lost 2 bases and 10 bases, there was a span of 10 bases. CDR1 is SGHRS, CDR2 YFSETQ, per germline. The CDR3 covers 12 residues. CDR3: CASSLGGREQFF. The CDR3, as DNA: TGCGCCAGCAGCTTAGGAGGACGGGAGCAGTTCTTC. Based on the CDR3 plus reference TRBV5-1 and TRBJ2-1, the full variable domain is KAGVTQTPRYLIKTRGQQVTLSCSPISGHRSVSWYQQTPGQGLQFLFEYFSETQRNKGNFPGRFSGRQFSNSRSEMNVSTLELGDSALYLCASSLGGREQFFGPGTRLTVL.

At least ten counts were recorded for this clonotype. CDR3 nucleotides: TGTGCCAGCAGCTATGACAGGGGTCAGCCCCAGCATTTT. Translated, it gives CASSYDRGQPQHF. This chain connects TRBV7-2 to TRBJ1-5, with TRBD1 identical over 8 bases. The V and J ends lost 4 bases and 6 bases, in that order; junction bases with no gene match: 2. There are 13 residues in the CDR3. Germline V CDR1 and CDR2: SGHTA, FQGNSA. Together with reference TRBV7-2 and TRBJ1-5, the CDR3 gives the full variable domain: GAGVSQSPSNKVTEKGKDVELRCDPISGHTALYWYRQSLGQGLEFLIYFQGNSAPDKSGLPSDRFSAERTGGSVSTLTIQRTQQEDSAVYLCASSYDRGQPQHFGDGTRLSIL.

In this sample, this clonotype turned up a few times. This chain links TRBV27 with TRBJ2-1; 7 bases are a match to TRBD2. Trimming at V came to 3 bases and at J to 8 bases, leaving 7 bases not matched to a gene. The CDR3 loop spans 14 amino acids. Germline CDR1 reads MNHEY; CDR2 reads SMNVEV (reference sequence). The CDR3 sequence: CASSFPGREHEQFF. The CDR3 coding sequence is TGTGCCAGCAGTTTCCCGGGGCGGGAGCATGAGCAGTTCTTC.

The V gene is TRBV5-1, the J gene TRBJ2-7; D could derive from TRBD1 or TRBD2 (6 bases each). This CDR3 contains 11 residues. The germline V and J ends were trimmed by 8 bases and 3 bases, with 9 bases remaining between them. CDR1 is SGHRS and CDR2 is YFSETQ in the germline V gene. CDR3 amino acids: CASGGGYEQYF. CDR3 coding DNA: TGCGCCAGTGGAGGGGGCTACGAGCAGTACTTC.

The chain links TRBV20-1 to TRBJ2-5, with 9 bases fitting TRBD2. Germline V CDR1 and CDR2: DFQATT, SNEGSKA (reference sequence). The CDR3 spans 13 residues. Unmatched junction bases numbered 5, after V lost 3 bases and J lost 6 bases. The CDR3 loop is CSARGLAWKTQYF. DNA of the CDR3: TGCAGTGCTAGGGGACTAGCTTGGAAGACCCAGTACTTC.

This clonotype has more than one count but fewer than ten. The chain has TRBV7-2 and TRBJ2-1, with D uncertain. The CDR3 contains 15 residues. The germline V and J ends were trimmed by 1 base and 5 bases, with 12 bases remaining between them. The V gene's germline CDR1 is SGHTA and CDR2 FQGNSA. CDR3 DNA sequence: TGTGCCAGCAGCTTAGGACGTTTGAAAGACAATGAGCAGTTCTTC. Its protein product is CASSLGRLKDNEQFF. The entire variable domain, with the rest obtained from reference TRBV7-2 and TRBJ2-1, is as follows: GAGVSQSPSNKVTEKGKDVELRCDPISGHTALYWYRQSLGQGLEFLIYFQGNSAPDKSGLPSDRFSAERTGGSVSTLTIQRTQQEDSAVYLCASSLGRLKDNEQFFGPGTRLTVL.